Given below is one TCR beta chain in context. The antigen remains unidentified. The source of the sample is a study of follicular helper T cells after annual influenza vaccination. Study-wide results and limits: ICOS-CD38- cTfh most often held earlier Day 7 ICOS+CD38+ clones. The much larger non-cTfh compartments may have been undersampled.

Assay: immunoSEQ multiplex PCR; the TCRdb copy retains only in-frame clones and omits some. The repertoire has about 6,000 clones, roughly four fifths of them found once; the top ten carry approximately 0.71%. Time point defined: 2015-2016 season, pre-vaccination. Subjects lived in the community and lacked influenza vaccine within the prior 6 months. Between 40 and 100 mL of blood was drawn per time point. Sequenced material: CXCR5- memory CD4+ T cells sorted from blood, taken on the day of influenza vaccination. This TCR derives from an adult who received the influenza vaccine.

In DNA form, the CDR3 reads TGTGCCAGCAGCGAAGATCGAGCGGGGGGCGTTCACAATGAGCAGTTCTTC. This sequence encodes CASSEDRAGGVHNEQFF. This chain connects TRBV9 to TRBJ2-1; 9 nucleotides align to TRBD2. J gave up 5 bases and V 3 bases, and 12 bases lay outside the gene matches. The CDR3 totals 17 residues. The germline CDR1 and CDR2 sequences are SGDLS and YYNGEE.